Listed below are T cell receptor beta chains from one sample, sequenced in a study of technical replicates of blood from a handful of donors. Libraries were prepared by immunoSEQ multiplex PCR; TCRdb keeps only in-frame clonotypes and omits some of them. There are almost 85,000 clones in the sample; 95% to 98% occur only once, and more than 0.15% lies in the top ten. The sample consisted of T cells isolated from PBMCs. The receptors were gathered from a human donor in good health. Each CDR3 is given with its conserved first and last residue. The order of the fields is clone size, V gene, D gene, J gene, CDR3 protein, CDR3 DNA. D genes are given only for firm matches. Clone size is stated in some rows and not others, as once, few, many or a class when expanded.

clone_size: NA
v_call: TRBV10-3
d_call: TRBD2
j_call: TRBJ2-5
cdr3_aa: CAIRASGREDQYF
cdr3_nt: TGTGCCATCCGGGCTAGCGGGAGGGAAGACCAGTACTTC

clone_size: NA
v_call: TRBV9
d_call: NA
j_call: TRBJ2-2
cdr3_aa: CASSRQVNTGELFF
cdr3_nt: TGTGCCAGCAGCCGTCAGGTGAACACCGGGGAGCTGTTTTTT

clone_size: NA
v_call: TRBV7-9
d_call: NA
j_call: TRBJ1-2
cdr3_aa: CASSLRVEDSYTF
cdr3_nt: TGTGCCAGCAGCCTCAGGGTTGAGGATAGCTACACCTTC

clone_size: NA
v_call: TRBV7-8
d_call: TRBD2
j_call: TRBJ2-5
cdr3_aa: CASSNFGLARLRETQYF
cdr3_nt: TGTGCCAGCAGCAACTTTGGACTAGCCAGACTACGAGAGACCCAGTACTTC

clone_size: NA
v_call: TRBV11-2
d_call: TRBD1
j_call: TRBJ1-2
cdr3_aa: CASSRQGTYGYTF
cdr3_nt: TGTGCCAGCAGCCGACAGGGTACTTATGGCTACACCTTC

clone_size: NA
v_call: TRBV5-1
d_call: NA
j_call: TRBJ2-7
cdr3_aa: CASSLMTNHEQYF
cdr3_nt: TGCGCCAGCAGCTTGATGACTAACCACGAGCAGTACTTC

clone_size: NA
v_call: TRBV6-5
d_call: NA
j_call: TRBJ1-1
cdr3_aa: CASSSLTPMNTEAFF
cdr3_nt: TGTGCCAGCAGTTCCTTGACACCGATGAACACTGAAGCTTTCTTT

clone_size: NA
v_call: TRBV7-9
d_call: TRBD1
j_call: TRBJ1-2
cdr3_aa: CASTPPGQGNYGYTF
cdr3_nt: TGTGCCAGCACCCCACCCGGACAGGGTAACTATGGCTACACCTTC

clone_size: NA
v_call: TRBV10-1
d_call: TRBD2
j_call: TRBJ2-5
cdr3_aa: CASAGTSGTQYF
cdr3_nt: TGCGCCAGCGCCGGGACTAGCGGGACCCAGTACTTC

clone_size: once
v_call: TRBV5-1
d_call: NA
j_call: TRBJ1-3
cdr3_aa: CASSLSGDSGNTIYF
cdr3_nt: TGCGCCAGCAGCTTGAGCGGTGACTCTGGAAACACCATATATTTT

clone_size: NA
v_call: TRBV6-5
d_call: NA
j_call: TRBJ2-5
cdr3_aa: CASTGAGETQYF
cdr3_nt: TGTGCCAGCACTGGGGCCGGGGAGACCCAGTACTTC

clone_size: NA
v_call: TRBV5-4
d_call: TRBD2
j_call: TRBJ2-2
cdr3_aa: CASSLKLAENTGELFF
cdr3_nt: TGTGCCAGCAGCTTGAAACTAGCGGAGAACACCGGGGAGCTGTTTTTT

clone_size: NA
v_call: TRBV27
d_call: TRBD1
j_call: TRBJ1-6
cdr3_aa: CASSILGQDNSPLHF
cdr3_nt: TGTGCCAGCAGTATACTCGGACAGGATAATTCACCCCTCCACTTT

clone_size: NA
v_call: TRBV11-1
d_call: NA
j_call: TRBJ2-2
cdr3_aa: CASSLGQGGAAGELFF
cdr3_nt: TGTGCCAGCAGCTTAGGGCAAGGGGGGGCGGCCGGGGAGCTGTTTTTT

clone_size: NA
v_call: TRBV6-1
d_call: NA
j_call: TRBJ1-6
cdr3_aa: CASSGQGFSPLHF
cdr3_nt: TGTGCCAGCAGTGGTCAGGGATTCTCACCCCTCCACTTT

clone_size: once
v_call: TRBV4-1
d_call: NA
j_call: TRBJ1-2
cdr3_aa: CASSQVSGGAGYGYTF
cdr3_nt: TGCGCCAGCAGCCAAGTTAGCGGGGGCGCTGGTTATGGCTACACCTTC

clone_size: once
v_call: TRBV5-4
d_call: TRBD1
j_call: TRBJ2-7
cdr3_aa: CASSPTRQGGNYEQYF
cdr3_nt: TGTGCCAGCAGCCCAACAAGACAGGGGGGAAACTACGAGCAGTACTTC

clone_size: NA
v_call: TRBV29-1
d_call: TRBD1
j_call: TRBJ1-4
cdr3_aa: CSVRKTGYNEKLFF
cdr3_nt: TGCAGCGTTCGCAAGACAGGGTATAATGAAAAACTGTTTTTT

clone_size: NA
v_call: TRBV5-1
d_call: TRBD1
j_call: TRBJ2-1
cdr3_aa: CASRTDRGGYNEQFF
cdr3_nt: TGCGCCAGCAGAACCGACAGGGGAGGCTACAATGAGCAGTTCTTC

clone_size: NA
v_call: TRBV11-3
d_call: TRBD2
j_call: TRBJ2-3
cdr3_aa: CASSHSGGAGDTQYF
cdr3_nt: TGTGCCAGCAGCCACTCGGGGGGGGCCGGAGATACGCAGTATTTT

clone_size: NA
v_call: TRBV6-5
d_call: TRBD1
j_call: TRBJ1-4
cdr3_aa: CASRDSSNEKLFF
cdr3_nt: TGTGCCAGCCGGGACAGTTCTAATGAAAAACTGTTTTTT

clone_size: NA
v_call: TRBV7-8
d_call: TRBD2
j_call: TRBJ2-1
cdr3_aa: CASSLVRLSGGSYNEQFF
cdr3_nt: TGTGCCAGCAGCTTAGTTCGGTTAAGCGGGGGCTCCTACAATGAGCAGTTCTTC

clone_size: NA
v_call: TRBV7-9
d_call: NA
j_call: TRBJ1-5
cdr3_aa: CASSKGRDPNQPQHF
cdr3_nt: TGTGCCAGCAGCAAAGGCAGGGATCCCAATCAGCCCCAGCATTTT

clone_size: NA
v_call: TRBV10-2
d_call: NA
j_call: TRBJ2-3
cdr3_aa: CASSNGVTDTQYF
cdr3_nt: TGCGCCAGCAGTAACGGGGTGACAGATACGCAGTATTTT

clone_size: NA
v_call: TRBV30
d_call: NA
j_call: TRBJ1-2
cdr3_aa: CAWDRNYGYTF
cdr3_nt: TGTGCCTGGGACAGAAACTATGGCTACACCTTC

clone_size: NA
v_call: TRBV6-1
d_call: TRBD1
j_call: TRBJ2-7
cdr3_aa: CASRAGTGTYEQYF
cdr3_nt: TGTGCCAGCAGGGCCGGGACAGGGACCTACGAGCAGTACTTC

clone_size: NA
v_call: TRBV30
d_call: NA
j_call: TRBJ1-4
cdr3_aa: CAWSVLNRLLFF
cdr3_nt: TGTGCCTGGAGTGTACTAAACAGGCTACTGTTTTTT

clone_size: NA
v_call: TRBV7-9
d_call: NA
j_call: TRBJ2-7
cdr3_aa: CASSLEVSYEQYF
cdr3_nt: TGTGCCAGCAGCTTGGAGGTCTCCTACGAGCAGTACTTC

clone_size: NA
v_call: TRBV28
d_call: TRBD1
j_call: TRBJ2-7
cdr3_aa: CASSLYAGTGLPYEQYF
cdr3_nt: TGTGCCAGCAGTTTATACGCGGGGACAGGGCTCCCCTACGAGCAGTACTTC

clone_size: NA
v_call: TRBV5-1
d_call: TRBD1
j_call: TRBJ2-3
cdr3_aa: CASNRGQGTDTQYF
cdr3_nt: TGCGCCAGCAACAGGGGACAGGGGACAGATACGCAGTATTTT

clone_size: NA
v_call: TRBV2
d_call: NA
j_call: TRBJ2-5
cdr3_aa: CASSFFAGLLGETQYF
cdr3_nt: TGTGCCAGCAGCTTCTTTGCGGGGTTGCTGGGTGAGACCCAGTACTTC

clone_size: NA
v_call: TRBV30
d_call: TRBD1
j_call: TRBJ1-6
cdr3_aa: CACLQGIASPLHF
cdr3_nt: TGTGCCTGCCTACAGGGGATCGCTTCACCCCTCCACTTT

clone_size: NA
v_call: TRBV5-1
d_call: TRBD1
j_call: TRBJ2-1
cdr3_aa: CASSPGQYNEQFF
cdr3_nt: TGCGCCAGCAGCCCGGGACAGTACAATGAGCAGTTCTTC

clone_size: NA
v_call: TRBV10-3
d_call: TRBD1
j_call: TRBJ2-7
cdr3_aa: CAIRGLTGGSYEQYF
cdr3_nt: TGTGCCATCAGGGGACTCACAGGGGGCTCCTACGAGCAGTACTTC

clone_size: NA
v_call: TRBV19
d_call: NA
j_call: TRBJ2-7
cdr3_aa: CASSISRVYEQYF
cdr3_nt: TGTGCCAGTAGTATCTCGCGGGTCTACGAGCAGTACTTC

clone_size: NA
v_call: TRBV7-9
d_call: TRBD2
j_call: TRBJ2-5
cdr3_aa: CASSPRGGGDKTQYF
cdr3_nt: TGTGCCAGCAGCCCCCGTGGGGGGGGTGATAAGACCCAGTACTTC

clone_size: NA
v_call: TRBV5-1
d_call: NA
j_call: TRBJ2-7
cdr3_aa: CASSLSEVAYEQYF
cdr3_nt: TGCGCCAGCAGCTTGTCGGAGGTTGCCTACGAGCAGTACTTC